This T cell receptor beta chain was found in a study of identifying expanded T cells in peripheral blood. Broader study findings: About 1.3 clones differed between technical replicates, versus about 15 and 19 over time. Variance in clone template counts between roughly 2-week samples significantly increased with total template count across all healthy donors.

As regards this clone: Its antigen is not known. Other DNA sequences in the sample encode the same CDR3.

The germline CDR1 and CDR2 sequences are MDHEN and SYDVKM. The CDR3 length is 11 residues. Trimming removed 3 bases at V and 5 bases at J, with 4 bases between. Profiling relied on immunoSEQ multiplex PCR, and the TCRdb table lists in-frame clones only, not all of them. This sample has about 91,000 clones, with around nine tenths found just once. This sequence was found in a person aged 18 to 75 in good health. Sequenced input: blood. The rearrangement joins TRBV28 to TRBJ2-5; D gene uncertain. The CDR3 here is CASSFRETQYF. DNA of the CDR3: TGTGCCAGCAGTTTTAGGGAGACCCAGTACTTC.